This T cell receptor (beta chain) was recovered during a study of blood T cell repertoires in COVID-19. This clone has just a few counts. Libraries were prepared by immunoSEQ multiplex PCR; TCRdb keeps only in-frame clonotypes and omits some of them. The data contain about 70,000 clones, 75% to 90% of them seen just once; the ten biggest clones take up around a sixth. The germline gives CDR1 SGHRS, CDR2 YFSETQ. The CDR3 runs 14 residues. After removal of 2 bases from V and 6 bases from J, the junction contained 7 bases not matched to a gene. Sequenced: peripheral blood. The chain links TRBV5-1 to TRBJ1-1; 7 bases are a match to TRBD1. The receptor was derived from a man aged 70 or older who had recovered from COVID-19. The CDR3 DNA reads TGCGCCAGCAGCTTAGGGACAGACTACGCTGAAGCTTTCTTT. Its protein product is CASSLGTDYAEAFF.